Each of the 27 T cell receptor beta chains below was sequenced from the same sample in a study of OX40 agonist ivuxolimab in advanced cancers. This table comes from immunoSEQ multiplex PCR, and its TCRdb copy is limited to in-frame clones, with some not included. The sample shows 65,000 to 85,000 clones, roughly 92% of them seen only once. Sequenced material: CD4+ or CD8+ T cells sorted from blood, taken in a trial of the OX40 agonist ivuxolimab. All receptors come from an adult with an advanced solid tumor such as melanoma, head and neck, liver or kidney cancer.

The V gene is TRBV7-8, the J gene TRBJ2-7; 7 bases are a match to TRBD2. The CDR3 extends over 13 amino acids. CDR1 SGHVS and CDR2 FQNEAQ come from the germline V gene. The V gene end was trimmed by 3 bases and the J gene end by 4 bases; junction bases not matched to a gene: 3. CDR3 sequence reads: CASSFPGGYEQYF. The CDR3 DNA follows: TGTGCCAGCAGCTTCCCGGGGGGTTACGAGCAGTACTTC.

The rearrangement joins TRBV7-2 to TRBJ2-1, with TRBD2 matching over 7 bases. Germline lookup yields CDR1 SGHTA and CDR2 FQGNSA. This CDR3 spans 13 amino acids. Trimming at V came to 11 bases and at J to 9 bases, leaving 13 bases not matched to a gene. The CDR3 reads CASCPGGTAEQFF. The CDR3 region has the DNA TGTGCCTCCTGCCCCGGGGGGACGGCTGAGCAGTTCTTC.

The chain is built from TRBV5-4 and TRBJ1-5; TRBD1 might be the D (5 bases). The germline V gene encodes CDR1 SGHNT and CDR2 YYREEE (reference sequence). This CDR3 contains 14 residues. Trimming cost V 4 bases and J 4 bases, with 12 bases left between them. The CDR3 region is CASSRRGGNQPQHF. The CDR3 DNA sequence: TGTGCCAGCAGCCGGAGGGGCGGGAATCAGCCCCAGCATTTT. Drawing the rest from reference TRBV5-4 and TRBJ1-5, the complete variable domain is ETGVTQSPTHLIKTRGQQVTLRCSSQSGHNTVSWYQQALGQGPQFIFQYYREEENGRGNFPPRFSGLQFPNYSSELNVNALELDDSALYLCASSRRGGNQPQHFGDGTRLSIL.

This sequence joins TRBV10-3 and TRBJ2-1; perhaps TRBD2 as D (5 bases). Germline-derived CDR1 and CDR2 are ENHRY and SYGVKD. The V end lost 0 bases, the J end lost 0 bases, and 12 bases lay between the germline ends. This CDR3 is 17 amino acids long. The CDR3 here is CAISESWTGSSYNEQFF. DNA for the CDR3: TGTGCCATCAGTGAGTCGTGGACGGGAAGCTCCTACAATGAGCAGTTCTTC.

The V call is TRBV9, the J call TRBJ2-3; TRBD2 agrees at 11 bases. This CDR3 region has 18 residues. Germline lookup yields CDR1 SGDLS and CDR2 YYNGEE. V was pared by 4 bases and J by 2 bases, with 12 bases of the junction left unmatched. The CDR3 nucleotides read TGTGCCAGCAGCCCAGGGGTTAGCGGGGGGGGCGACACAGATACGCAGTATTTT. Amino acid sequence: CASSPGVSGGGDTDTQYF.

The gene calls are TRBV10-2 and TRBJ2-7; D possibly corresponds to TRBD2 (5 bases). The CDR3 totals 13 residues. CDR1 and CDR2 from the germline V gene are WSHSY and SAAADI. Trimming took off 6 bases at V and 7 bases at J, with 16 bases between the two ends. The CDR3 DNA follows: TGCGCCAGCAGGGGAAGAGTAGCGCAAGAGCAGTACTTC. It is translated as CASRGRVAQEQYF.

The CDR3 nucleotides are TGTGCCAGCATTGCGGGGGGCTCCTACGAGCAGTACTTC. Encoded protein: CASIAGGSYEQYF. The rearrangement uses TRBV2 and TRBJ2-7; TRBD2 aligns across 8 bases. Per germline, CDR1 SNHLY and CDR2 FYNNEI. V gave up 7 bases and J gave up 0 bases; unmatched junction bases: 2. The CDR3 contains 13 residues.

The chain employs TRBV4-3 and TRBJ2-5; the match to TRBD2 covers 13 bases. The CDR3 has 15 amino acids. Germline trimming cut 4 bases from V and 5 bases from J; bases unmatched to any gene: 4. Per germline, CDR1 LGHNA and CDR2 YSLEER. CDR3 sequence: CASSLILAGGETQYF. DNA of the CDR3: TGCGCCAGCAGCCTAATACTAGCGGGGGGGGAGACCCAGTACTTC.

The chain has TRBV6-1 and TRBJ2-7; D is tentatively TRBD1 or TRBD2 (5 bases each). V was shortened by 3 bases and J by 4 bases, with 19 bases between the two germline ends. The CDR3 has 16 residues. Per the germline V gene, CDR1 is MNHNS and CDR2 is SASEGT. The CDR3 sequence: CASSEGPGNPLYEQYF. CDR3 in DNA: TGTGCCAGCAGTGAGGGGCCCGGGAACCCTCTTTACGAGCAGTACTTC.

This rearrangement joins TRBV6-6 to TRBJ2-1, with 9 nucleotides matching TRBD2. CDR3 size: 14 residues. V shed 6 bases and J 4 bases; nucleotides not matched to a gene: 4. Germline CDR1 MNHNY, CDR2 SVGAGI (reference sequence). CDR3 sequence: CASSYSGGYNEQFF. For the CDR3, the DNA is TGTGCCAGCAGCTATAGCGGGGGTTACAATGAGCAGTTCTTC.

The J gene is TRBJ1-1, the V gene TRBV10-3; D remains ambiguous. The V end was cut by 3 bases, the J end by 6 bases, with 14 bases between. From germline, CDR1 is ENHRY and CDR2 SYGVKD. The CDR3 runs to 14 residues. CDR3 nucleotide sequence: TGTGCCATCAGTGATCCCGCGGGTGGCCCTGAAGCTTTCTTT. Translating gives CAISDPAGGPEAFF.

Here the CDR3 DNA reads TGTGCCAGCAGCCTAGTGAGGGGGGGCCGACAATCCTATGGCTACACCTTC. It encodes CASSLVRGGRQSYGYTF. V usage is TRBV11-2 and J usage is TRBJ1-2, with a tentative D call TRBD1 (6 bases). The CDR3 contains 17 residues. The V end lost 5 bases, the J end lost 4 bases, and 23 bases lay between the germline ends. CDR1 SGHAT and CDR2 FQNNGV come from the germline V gene. Full variable domain (rest looked up from reference TRBV11-2 and TRBJ1-2): EAGVAQSPRYKIIEKRQSVAFWCNPISGHATLYWYQQILGQGPKLLIQFQNNGVVDDSQLPKDRFSAERLKGVDSTLKIQPAKLEDSAVYLCASSLVRGGRQSYGYTFGSGTRLTVV.

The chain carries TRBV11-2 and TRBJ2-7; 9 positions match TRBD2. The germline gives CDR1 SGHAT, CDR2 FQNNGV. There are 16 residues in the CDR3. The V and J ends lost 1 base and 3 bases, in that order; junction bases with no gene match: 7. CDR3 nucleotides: TGTGCCAGCAGCTTAGGATCTAGCGGGGCCCACTACGAGCAGTACTTC. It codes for CASSLGSSGAHYEQYF. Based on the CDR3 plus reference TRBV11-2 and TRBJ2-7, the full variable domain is EAGVAQSPRYKIIEKRQSVAFWCNPISGHATLYWYQQILGQGPKLLIQFQNNGVVDDSQLPKDRFSAERLKGVDSTLKIQPAKLEDSAVYLCASSLGSSGAHYEQYFGPGTRLTVT.

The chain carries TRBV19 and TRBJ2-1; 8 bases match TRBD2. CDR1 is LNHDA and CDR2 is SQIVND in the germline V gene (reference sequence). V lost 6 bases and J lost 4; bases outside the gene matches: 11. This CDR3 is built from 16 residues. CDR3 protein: CASSLGAGGRYNEQFF. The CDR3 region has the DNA TGTGCCAGTAGCCTCGGGGCGGGGGGCCGGTACAATGAGCAGTTCTTC. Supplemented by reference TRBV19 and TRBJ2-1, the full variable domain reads DGGITQSPKYLFRKEGQNVTLSCEQNLNHDAMYWYRQDPGQGLRLIYYSQIVNDFQKGDIAEGYSVSREKKESFPLTVTSAQKNPTAFYLCASSLGAGGRYNEQFFGPGTRLTVL.

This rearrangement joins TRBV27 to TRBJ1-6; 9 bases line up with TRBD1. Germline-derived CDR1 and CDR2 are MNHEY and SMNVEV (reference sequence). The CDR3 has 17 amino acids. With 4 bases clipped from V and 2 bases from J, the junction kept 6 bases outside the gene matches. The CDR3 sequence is CASSSPGQGAYNSPLHF. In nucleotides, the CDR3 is TGTGCCAGCAGTTCACCGGGACAGGGAGCCTATAATTCACCCCTCCACTTT.

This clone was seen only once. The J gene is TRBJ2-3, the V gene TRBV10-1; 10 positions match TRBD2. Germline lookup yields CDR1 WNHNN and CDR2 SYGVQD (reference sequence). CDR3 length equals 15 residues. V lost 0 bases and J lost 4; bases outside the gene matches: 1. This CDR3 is CASSESSGGADTQYF. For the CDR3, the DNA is TGCGCCAGCAGTGAGTCCAGCGGGGGGGCAGATACGCAGTATTTT.

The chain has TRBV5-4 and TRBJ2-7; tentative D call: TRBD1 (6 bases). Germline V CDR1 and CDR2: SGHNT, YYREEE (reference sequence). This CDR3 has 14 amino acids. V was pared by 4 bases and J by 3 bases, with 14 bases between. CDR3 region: CASSPLQGIYEQYF. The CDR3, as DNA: TGTGCCAGCAGCCCCTTACAGGGAATCTACGAGCAGTACTTC.

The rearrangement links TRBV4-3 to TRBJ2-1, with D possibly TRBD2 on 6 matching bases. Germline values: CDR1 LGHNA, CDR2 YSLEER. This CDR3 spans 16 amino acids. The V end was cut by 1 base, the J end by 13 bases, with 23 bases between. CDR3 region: CASSQAFPGEGRGQFF. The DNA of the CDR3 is TGCGCCAGCAGCCAAGCGTTCCCGGGAGAAGGTCGGGGACAGTTCTTC.

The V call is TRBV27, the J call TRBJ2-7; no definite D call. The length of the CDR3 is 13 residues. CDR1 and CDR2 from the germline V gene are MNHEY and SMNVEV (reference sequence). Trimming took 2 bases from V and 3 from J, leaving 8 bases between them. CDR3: CASSLGRNYEQYF. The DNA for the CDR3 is TGTGCCAGCAGTTTAGGTAGAAACTACGAGCAGTACTTC.

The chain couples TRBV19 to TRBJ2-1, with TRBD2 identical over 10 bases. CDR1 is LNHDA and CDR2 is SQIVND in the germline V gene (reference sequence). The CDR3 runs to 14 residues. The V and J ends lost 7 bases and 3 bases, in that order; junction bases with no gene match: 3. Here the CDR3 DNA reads TGTGCCAGTACGAGCGGGGGGGTCTACAATGAGCAGTTCTTC. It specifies CASTSGGVYNEQFF.

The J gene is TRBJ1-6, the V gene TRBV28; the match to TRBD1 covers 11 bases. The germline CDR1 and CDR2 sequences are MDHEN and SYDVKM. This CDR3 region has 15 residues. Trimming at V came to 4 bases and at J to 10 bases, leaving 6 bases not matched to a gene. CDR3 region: CASSWTGQGGSPLHF. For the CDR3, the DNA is TGTGCCAGCAGTTGGACGGGACAGGGGGGCTCACCCCTCCACTTT. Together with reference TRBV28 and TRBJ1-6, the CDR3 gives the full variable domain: DVKVTQSSRYLVKRTGEKVFLECVQDMDHENMFWYRQDPGLGLRLIYFSYDVKMKEKGDIPEGYSVSREKKERFSLILESASTNQTSMYLCASSWTGQGGSPLHFGNGTRLTVT.

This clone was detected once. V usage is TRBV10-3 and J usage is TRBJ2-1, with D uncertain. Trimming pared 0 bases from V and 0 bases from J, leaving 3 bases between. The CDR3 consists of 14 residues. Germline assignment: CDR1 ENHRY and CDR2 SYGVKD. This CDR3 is CAISESGSYNEQFF. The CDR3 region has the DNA TGTGCCATCAGTGAGTCAGGCTCCTACAATGAGCAGTTCTTC.

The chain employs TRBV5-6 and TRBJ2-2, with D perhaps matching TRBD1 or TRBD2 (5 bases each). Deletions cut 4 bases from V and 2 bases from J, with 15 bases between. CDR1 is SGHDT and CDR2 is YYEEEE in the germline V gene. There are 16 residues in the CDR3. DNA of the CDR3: TGTGCCAGCAGCATCGGAGGCCAGGGTAACACCGGGGAGCTGTTTTTT. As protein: CASSIGGQGNTGELFF.

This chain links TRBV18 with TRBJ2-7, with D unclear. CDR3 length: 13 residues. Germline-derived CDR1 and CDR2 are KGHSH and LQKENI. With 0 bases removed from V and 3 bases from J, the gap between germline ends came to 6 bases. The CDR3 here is CASSPPGGYEQYF. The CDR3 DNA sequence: TGTGCCAGCTCACCACCCGGCGGCTACGAGCAGTACTTC.

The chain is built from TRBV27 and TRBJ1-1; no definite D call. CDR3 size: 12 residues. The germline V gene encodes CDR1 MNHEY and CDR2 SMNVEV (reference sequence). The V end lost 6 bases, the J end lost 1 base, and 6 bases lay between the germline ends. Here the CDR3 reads CASRWGNTEAFF. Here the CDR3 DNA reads TGTGCCAGCAGATGGGGGAACACTGAAGCTTTCTTT.

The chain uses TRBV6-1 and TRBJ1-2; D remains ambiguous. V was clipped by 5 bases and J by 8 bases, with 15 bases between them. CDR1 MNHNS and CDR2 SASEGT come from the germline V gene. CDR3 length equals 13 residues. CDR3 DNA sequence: TGTGCCAGCAGTTATAGTAGTGTCCGGGGCTACACCTTC. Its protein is CASSYSSVRGYTF.

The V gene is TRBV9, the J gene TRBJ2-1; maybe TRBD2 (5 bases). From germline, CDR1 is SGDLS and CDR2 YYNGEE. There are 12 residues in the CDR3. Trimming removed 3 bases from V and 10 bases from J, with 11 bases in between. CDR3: CASSGNRREQFF. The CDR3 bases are TGTGCCAGCAGCGGAAACCGGAGGGAGCAGTTCTTC.